Sequencing of this T cell receptor (beta chain) was carried out in a study of T-cell memory formation after mild COVID-19. Study-level results: Clones from the second wave (peaking day 37) had unconfirmed SARS-CoV-2 specificity.

On this clonotype itself: The antigen is not known.

TCRdb analysed the 5' RACE reads with MiXCR anew, one entry per CDR3 protein. The table lists hundreds of thousands of distinct CDR3 sequences, less than 20% of them singletons. Per germline, CDR1 MDHEN and CDR2 SYDVKM. The CDR3 totals 15 residues. The V end lost 5 bases, the J end lost 3 bases, and 13 bases lay between the germline ends. The J gene is TRBJ1-4, the V gene TRBV28, with D possibly being TRBD1 (6 bases). This sequence was found in a man younger than 35 who had mild COVID-19 (a few samples of this study predate the infection). Cell type and time point are not known. Sequencing used PBMCs or a T cell subset sorted from them (not recorded which). This CDR3 is CASSPDHRANEKLFF. CDR3 in DNA: TGTGCCAGCAGTCCAGACCACAGGGCTAATGAAAAACTGTTTTTT.